The present TCR beta chain was sequenced within a study of esophageal squamous cell carcinoma under preoperative chemotherapy listed by TCRdb under 2018. About the study as a whole: In the study, TCR repertoires were profiled in both peripheral blood T cells and tumor-infiltrating lymphocytes. The effects of paclitaxel-nedaplatin chemotherapy on T-cell receptor repertoires in patients with esophageal squamous cell carcinoma were assessed. Several patients with primary esophageal squamous cell carcinoma were included in the cohort. Repertoires from samples collected before paclitaxel-nedaplatin therapy were compared with repertoires from samples collected after the therapy. Study-wide findings and limitations: Post-treatment tumor-infiltrating lymphocytes appeared to be derived in part from peripheral T cells migrating into the tumor, rather than solely from local clonal changes. A small cohort was used, with only 4 to 6 patients with esophageal squamous cell carcinoma being analyzed. Immediate and substantial changes in clonotype frequency were induced by paclitaxel-nedaplatin therapy, and contraction rather than amplification was more likely to be observed among abundant clones. After chemotherapy, peripheral T cells showed a significant rise in TCR diversity, whereas tumor-infiltrating lymphocytes did not.

This clonotype was found many times. There is no known antigen for this receptor. Qualities for individual bases were not recorded, and no much larger clone is one base off. In light of the paper, this sample's time point label describes: before preoperative PTX-NDP chemotherapy. Before surgery, patients were given paclitaxel-nedaplatin as preoperative chemotherapy. The library was obtained by PCR. Data came from a HiSeq X Ten. High-throughput sequencing was used to characterize the TCR repertoires. In TCRdb, the public reads were trimmed at Q25 with fastp and aligned with MiXCR, with productive beta chains retained. Rows are unified per CDR3 protein, each entry keeping the most common DNA and genes. This sample has 6,600 or so distinct CDR3 sequences in its table, and 25% to 35% of those were observed once. The ten largest clones add up to about 14% of the sample. V is trimmed back by 1 base and J by 13 bases, and the junction contains 11 bases that no gene match accounts for. The CDR3 spans 16 residues, from the cysteine through the phenylalanine. Of all the DNA, just the CDR3 is kept, 48 bases in frame from base 1. The germline V gene sets CDR1 to MNHEY and CDR2 to SVGAGI.

The source is a human donor with esophageal squamous cell carcinoma. The donor label of this sample is uncertain. The rearranged chain carries TRBV6-5 and TRBJ2-1; 12 junctional bases match TRBD2. Sampling was performed from a patient given preoperative chemotherapy. The CDR3 in this case is CASSYFLAGGQGTQFF. The sequence in DNA is TGTGCCAGCAGTTACTTCCTAGCGGGAGGGCAAGGGACCCAGTTCTTC.